This TCR beta chain was captured by sequencing in a study of low-dose radiotherapy and immunotherapy resistance in tumors. Priming of first-strand cDNA relied on TRAV- and TRBV-specific primers (covering alpha and beta chains). A constant-region primer paired with the V-primer adapter amplified TCRs over about 19 PCR cycles. TCRdb used MiXCR to reprocess the reads, holding one entry per CDR3 protein. The data hold tens of thousands of distinct CDR3 sequences, with 20% observed a single time. Regarding time point: after trial treatment. The treatment was: LDRT plus nivolumab, ipilimumab, low-dose cyclophosphamide and aspirin (RACIN trial). Inclusive of both ends, the CDR3 amounts to 13 amino acids. Looked up from germline, CDR1 is DFQATT and CDR2 is SNEGSKA (reference sequence). Details on this clonotype: It is unclear where the CDR3 begins or ends on the DNA, so no DNA is shown, and the CDR3 is as TCRdb lists it.

The material sequenced was PBMCs, taken after low-dose radiotherapy plus immunotherapy. V and J are TRBV20-1 and TRBJ2-2; TRBD1 is the table's D call, not checked against the DNA. The clonotype comes from a female donor with ovarian cancer. The CDR3 loop reads CSARGGGHGSCFF.